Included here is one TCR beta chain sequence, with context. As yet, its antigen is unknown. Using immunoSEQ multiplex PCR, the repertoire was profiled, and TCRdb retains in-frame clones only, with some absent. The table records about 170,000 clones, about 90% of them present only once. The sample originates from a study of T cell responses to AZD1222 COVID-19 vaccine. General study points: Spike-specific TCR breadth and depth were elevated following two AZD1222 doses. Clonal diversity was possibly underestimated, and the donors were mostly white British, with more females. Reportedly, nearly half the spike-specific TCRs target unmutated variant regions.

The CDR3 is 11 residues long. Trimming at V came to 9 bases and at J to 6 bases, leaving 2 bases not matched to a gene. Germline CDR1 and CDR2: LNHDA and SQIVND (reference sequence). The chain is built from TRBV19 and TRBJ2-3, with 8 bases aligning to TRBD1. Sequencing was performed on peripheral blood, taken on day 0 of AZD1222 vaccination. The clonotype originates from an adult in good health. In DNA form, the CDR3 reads TGTGCCAGCAGGGACAGGGATACGCAGTATTTT. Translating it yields CASRDRDTQYF.